This entry lists 32 T cell receptor beta chains sequenced from one sample in a study of cytomegalovirus exposure and HLA in healthy donors. Both 60 Vbeta primers and 13 Jbeta primers went into the PCR. Produced via immunoSEQ multiplex PCR; TCRdb's table is partial and in-frame only. The table has about 160,000 clones, around 82% seen once. The sequencing sample was made of PBMCs. The receptors originated from a man aged 50 or older in good health and CMV-seropositive.

V usage is TRBV5-1 and J usage is TRBJ2-7, with 11 bases lining up with TRBD1. This CDR3 comprises 14 residues. The V segment lost 0 bases and the J segment 4 bases; nucleotides outside the gene matches: 0. Germline assignment: CDR1 SGHRS and CDR2 YFSETQ. CDR3 in DNA: TGCGCCAGCAGCTTGGGGGACAGGGGGTACGAGCAGTACTTC. It is translated as CASSLGDRGYEQYF.

This chain joins TRBV7-3 and TRBJ2-7; TRBD2 matches at 13 bases. The germline V gene encodes CDR1 SGHTA and CDR2 FQGTGA. The junction had 2 bases not matched to a gene; V was cut back by 4 bases and J by 5 bases. CDR3 size: 14 residues. This CDR3 is CASSSGTSGDEQYF. Written as DNA, the CDR3 is TGTGCCAGCAGCTCCGGGACTAGCGGGGACGAGCAGTACTTC.

The chain couples TRBV11-3 to TRBJ1-1; no clear D. V was cut by 5 bases and J by 4 bases, with 5 bases left in between. Looked up from germline, CDR1 is SGHNT and CDR2 is YENEEA. The CDR3 length is 11 residues. CDR3 residues: CASSPSTEAFF. The CDR3, as DNA: TGTGCCAGCAGCCCCAGCACTGAAGCTTTCTTT.

The chain links TRBV7-9 to TRBJ2-7; 7 nucleotides line up with TRBD1. Unmatched junction bases numbered 3, after V lost 3 bases and J lost 4 bases. From germline, CDR1 is SEHNR and CDR2 FQNEAQ (reference sequence). This CDR3 contains 13 residues. The CDR3 reads CASSFGQEYEQYF. DNA of the CDR3: TGTGCCAGCAGCTTCGGACAGGAATACGAGCAGTACTTC.

Remarks on this clone: At one end the junction does not follow the germline gene, possibly because of a read error. The chain recombines TRBV6-5 with TRBJ2-2; D might be TRBD2 (5 bases). Germline CDR1 reads MNHEY; CDR2 reads SVGAGI. The CDR3 has 14 amino acids. CDR3 sequence reads: CAISEPLTGGELFF. CDR3 DNA sequence: TGTGCCATCAGTGAGCCCCTTACGGGGGGGGAGCTGTTTTTT.

The chain couples TRBV19 to TRBJ1-1; D is possibly TRBD1 (6 bases). V was cut by 5 bases and J by 0 bases, with 13 bases left in between. The germline V gene has CDR1 LNHDA and CDR2 SQIVND (reference sequence). The CDR3 loop spans 15 amino acids. The CDR3, as DNA: TGTGCCAGTAGTCCAGGACAGCTATTGAACACTGAAGCTTTCTTT. Translation gives CASSPGQLLNTEAFF.

The V call is TRBV4-2, the J call TRBJ2-7, with D perhaps TRBD2 (5 bases). Trimming pared 1 base from V and 2 bases from J, leaving 6 bases between. The CDR3 sequence is 13 residues long. Per the germline V gene, CDR1 is LGHNA and CDR2 is YNFKEQ. CDR3 nucleotides: TGTGCCAGCAGCCAAGCCGGGGCCTACGAGCAGTACTTC. It specifies CASSQAGAYEQYF.

This chain links TRBV28 with TRBJ2-1, with D uncertain. The CDR3 is 13 amino acids. CDR1 is MDHEN and CDR2 is SYDVKM in the germline V gene. With 2 bases removed from V and 3 bases from J, the gap between germline ends came to 5 bases. The CDR3 loop is CASSLAHYNEQFF. Written as DNA, the CDR3 is TGTGCCAGCAGTTTAGCGCACTACAATGAGCAGTTCTTC.

This clone was seen once. The chain carries TRBV18 and TRBJ2-5, with TRBD1 identical over 8 bases. The junction had 4 bases not matched to a gene; V was cut back by 3 bases and J by 1 base. The CDR3 extends over 15 amino acids. CDR1 is KGHSH and CDR2 is LQKENI in the germline V gene. CDR3 nucleotide sequence: TGTGCCAGCTCACCGGGACAGGACCCCCAAGAGACCCAGTACTTC. Translating gives CASSPGQDPQETQYF.

The chain uses TRBV2 and TRBJ2-2; D ambiguous. The CDR3 totals 11 residues. The germline V and J ends were trimmed by 6 bases and 5 bases, with 4 bases remaining between them. CDR1 and CDR2 (germline): SNHLY, FYNNEI. Here the CDR3 DNA reads TGTGCCAGCAGCTTAACCGGGGAGCTGTTTTTT. Protein product: CASSLTGELFF.

V usage is TRBV7-2 and J usage is TRBJ2-5, with D maybe TRBD1 (5 bases). Deletions cut 2 bases from V and 5 bases from J, with 18 bases between. This CDR3 comprises 16 residues. Germline lookup yields CDR1 SGHTA and CDR2 FQGNSA. The CDR3 here is CASSLNGAAPPETQYF. Written as DNA, the CDR3 is TGTGCCAGCAGCTTAAATGGGGCCGCACCCCCGGAGACCCAGTACTTC.

Only a few counts were recorded for this clone. V is TRBV7-2 and J is TRBJ1-6, with 9 positions matching TRBD1. CDR1 is SGHTA and CDR2 is FQGNSA in the germline V gene. J gave up 12 bases and V 1 base, and 13 bases lay outside the gene matches. The CDR3 has 17 amino acids. The CDR3 here is CASSLVGLGQGFEPLHF. CDR3 DNA sequence: TGTGCCAGCAGCTTAGTGGGTCTGGGACAGGGATTTGAACCCCTCCACTTT.

As regards this clone: Other DNA sequences in this specimen translate into the identical CDR3. The CDR3 bases are TGTGCCAGTAGCCCGACAGGTGGTAATCAGCCCCAGCATTTT. It encodes CASSPTGGNQPQHF. The genes are TRBV19 and TRBJ1-5, with D maybe TRBD1 (6 bases). Deletions cut 6 bases from V and 4 bases from J, with 13 bases between. Germline loops: CDR1 LNHDA, CDR2 SQIVND (reference sequence). The CDR3 runs to 14 residues.

The chain joins TRBV7-3 to TRBJ2-3; 10 bases map to TRBD2. Germline trimming cut 4 bases from V and 1 base from J; bases unmatched to any gene: 5. There are 16 residues in the CDR3. Germline CDR1 reads SGHTA; CDR2 reads FQGTGA. The CDR3 DNA sequence: TGTGCCAGCAGCTCCCGGACTAGCGGCCGCACAGATACGCAGTATTTT. Translated, it gives CASSSRTSGRTDTQYF.

The chain couples TRBV6-5 to TRBJ1-4; D is uncertain. The CDR3 runs 14 residues. V was trimmed by 4 bases and J by 8 bases, leaving 14 bases between them. CDR1 and CDR2 from the germline V gene are MNHEY and SVGAGI. In DNA, the CDR3 is TGTGCCAGCAGTTTCAGGACGTCGGGGGAAAAACTGTTTTTT. Its protein product is CASSFRTSGEKLFF.

This chain joins TRBV27 and TRBJ2-3; 11 bases agree with TRBD2. The CDR3 covers 15 residues. V gave up 8 bases and J gave up 4 bases; unmatched junction bases: 8. Per the germline V gene, CDR1 is MNHEY and CDR2 is SMNVEV (reference sequence). Here the CDR3 reads CASGRLAGFSDTQYF. In DNA, the CDR3 is TGTGCCAGCGGGAGACTAGCGGGATTTTCAGATACGCAGTATTTT.

In this sample, this clone turned up once. The chain employs TRBV5-4 and TRBJ2-1; the D is unclear. The germline CDR1 and CDR2 sequences are SGHNT and YYREEE (reference sequence). This CDR3 is 13 amino acids long. Trimming shortened V by 0 bases and J by 6 bases, and 7 bases separated the two germline ends. CDR3 bases: TGTGCCAGCAGCTTGGGACTGGGCAATGAGCAGTTCTTC. The encoded protein is CASSLGLGNEQFF.

The J gene is TRBJ2-3, the V gene TRBV5-1; D call uncertain. CDR3 length: 14 amino acids. Germline CDR1 is SGHRS and CDR2 is YFSETQ. Trimming removed 1 base from V and 6 bases from J, with 12 bases in between. Here the CDR3 DNA reads TGCGCCAGCAGCTTGAACGCCGCAGCGGATACGCAGTATTTT. Its translation is CASSLNAAADTQYF.

This clone was picked up one time. V and J are TRBV2 and TRBJ1-6; 7 bases match TRBD1. There are 16 residues in the CDR3. With 8 bases clipped from V and 5 bases from J, the junction kept 12 bases outside the gene matches. The germline V gene encodes CDR1 SNHLY and CDR2 FYNNEI. CDR3 sequence reads: CASGLSATGNNSPLHF. The CDR3 DNA reads TGTGCCAGCGGCCTCTCCGCGACAGGGAATAATTCACCCCTCCACTTT.

CDR3 nucleotides: TGTGCCAGCAGCCCGGGACAGGGGGGGGATCAGCCCCAGCATTTT. Translating it yields CASSPGQGGDQPQHF. The chain links TRBV7-2 to TRBJ1-5, with 11 bases aligning to TRBD1. With V trimmed by 5 bases and J by 5 bases, 5 bases remained unmatched. This CDR3 comprises 15 residues. Germline loops: CDR1 SGHTA, CDR2 FQGNSA.

The V call is TRBV30, the J call TRBJ2-7; TRBD1 aligns across 9 bases. Unmatched junction bases numbered 4, after V lost 1 base and J lost 3 bases. CDR1 and CDR2 (germline): GTSNPN, SVGIG (reference sequence). This CDR3 region has 14 residues. CDR3 sequence: CAWSDDRGVYEQYF. The CDR3 DNA reads TGTGCCTGGAGTGATGACAGGGGGGTCTACGAGCAGTACTTC.

The genes are TRBV7-3 and TRBJ2-3; 7 bases agree with TRBD1. Germline-derived CDR1 and CDR2 are SGHTA and FQGTGA. The CDR3 sequence is 17 residues long. J gave up 2 bases and V 0 bases, and 8 bases lay outside the gene matches. CDR3 nucleotides: TGTGCCAGCAGCTTAACGTCCCTGGGACAGCCCACAGATACGCAGTATTTT. This codes for CASSLTSLGQPTDTQYF.

The CDR3 loop reads CASSSSGQVQETQYF. The DNA for the CDR3 is TGTGCCAGCAGTTCCTCGGGACAGGTCCAAGAGACCCAGTACTTC. The chain has TRBV7-2 and TRBJ2-5, with 8 bases lining up with TRBD1. The germline CDR1 and CDR2 sequences are SGHTA and FQGNSA. The CDR3 covers 15 residues. Trimming at V came to 6 bases and at J to 1 base, leaving 7 bases not matched to a gene.

V and J are TRBV10-2 and TRBJ2-7; TRBD2 matches at 8 bases. Germline trimming cut 8 bases from V and 0 bases from J; bases unmatched to any gene: 3. The CDR3 runs to 13 residues. Germline V gives CDR1 WSHSY, CDR2 SAAADI. The CDR3 bases are TGCGCCAGCCGCGGGACTAGCTCCTACGAGCAGTACTTC. It encodes CASRGTSSYEQYF.

This clone was counted a single time. The rearrangement joins TRBV4-3 to TRBJ2-3, with D maybe TRBD2 (5 bases). This CDR3 contains 14 residues. The V gene lost 1 base and the J gene lost 3 bases, with 8 bases spanning the gap. Per germline, CDR1 LGHNA and CDR2 YSLEER. In DNA, the CDR3 is TGCGCCAGCAGCCAAGCTGGGGAGACAGATACGCAGTATTTT. Translation: CASSQAGETDTQYF.

The rearrangement uses TRBV9 and TRBJ2-1, with unresolved D. Trimming cost V 0 bases and J 4 bases, with 5 bases left between them. Germline V gives CDR1 SGDLS, CDR2 YYNGEE. The CDR3 totals 13 residues. CDR3 residues: CASSVDHYNEQFF. The DNA of the CDR3 is TGTGCCAGCAGCGTAGATCATTACAATGAGCAGTTCTTC. Filled out from reference TRBV9 and TRBJ2-1, the complete variable domain reads DSGVTQTPKHLITATGQRVTLRCSPRSGDLSVYWYQQSLDQGLQFLIQYYNGEERAKGNILERFSAQQFPDLHSELNLSSLELGDSALYFCASSVDHYNEQFFGPGTRLTVL.

This clone was detected a few times. This chain uses TRBV4-3 with TRBJ1-3; no definite D call. The V gene lost 1 base and the J gene lost 0 bases, with 4 bases spanning the gap. The V gene's germline CDR1 is LGHNA and CDR2 YSLEER. The CDR3 is 14 amino acids. The CDR3: CASSQVSSGNTIYF. Written as DNA, the CDR3 is TGCGCCAGCAGCCAAGTCAGCTCTGGAAACACCATATATTTT.

The genes are TRBV2 and TRBJ2-7; D not certain. The V gene's germline CDR1 is SNHLY and CDR2 FYNNEI. There are 10 residues in the CDR3. V was clipped by 10 bases and J by 2 bases, with 6 bases between them. The chain's CDR3 is CATGPYEQYF. CDR3 in DNA: TGTGCCACAGGTCCCTACGAGCAGTACTTC.

V is TRBV5-6 and J is TRBJ1-6, with 9 bases aligning to TRBD1. CDR1 and CDR2 from the germline V gene are SGHDT and YYEEEE. CDR3 length: 15 residues. V lost 4 bases and J lost 5; bases outside the gene matches: 4. The CDR3, as DNA: TGTGCCAGCAGCCTATGGGACAGGGATAATTCACCCCTCCACTTT. Translated: CASSLWDRDNSPLHF.

CDR3 bases: TGTGCCAGCAGCTACGCAGGGGGTAACTATGGCTACACCTTC. Protein product: CASSYAGGNYGYTF. The J gene is TRBJ1-2, the V gene TRBV2; 7 nucleotides agree with TRBD1. CDR3 size: 14 residues. The germline V gene encodes CDR1 SNHLY and CDR2 FYNNEI. V shed 6 bases and J 1 base; nucleotides not matched to a gene: 5.

This chain uses TRBV19 with TRBJ2-7; tentative D call: TRBD1 (6 bases). Germline loops: CDR1 LNHDA, CDR2 SQIVND (reference sequence). Trimming shortened V by 5 bases and J by 1 base, and 12 bases separated the two germline ends. The CDR3 sequence is 14 residues long. The CDR3 region is CASSPGDRSYEQYF. In nucleotides, the CDR3 is TGTGCCAGTAGTCCAGGGGACCGATCCTACGAGCAGTACTTC.

Details on this clone: This sample includes further DNA sequences coding for the same CDR3. Here the CDR3 DNA reads TGTGCCAGCAGCTTGGGAGGAGCAGGGGGAGAGACCCAGTACTTC. It codes for CASSLGGAGGETQYF. The rearrangement links TRBV5-6 to TRBJ2-5; 7 bases map to TRBD1. This CDR3 is 15 amino acids long. Germline V gene sequence: CDR1 SGHDT, CDR2 YYEEEE. Trimming removed 0 bases from V and 4 bases from J; junction bases left unmatched: 6.